This is a list of T cell receptor beta chains from one sample in a study of CD8 T cells in ankylosing spondylitis. MiXCR was run by TCRdb on the 5' RACE reads, yielding one entry per CDR3 protein. The sample holds approximately 220,000 distinct CDR3 sequences, about 26% seen once. The sequencing sample was made of blood, either unsorted or a sorted T cell fraction (not recorded which). Source of these receptors: a male donor with ankylosing spondylitis or in good health (not recorded which). Both conserved end residues are part of each CDR3. D genes are given only for firm matches. Clone size is not always given. Where it is, it says once, few, many or a class for expanded clones.

TRBJ2-1 few TRBV12-3/TRBV12-4 TRBD2 CASSLIAGGINEQFF TGTGCCAGCAGTTTAATTGCGGGAGGGATCAATGAGCAGTTCTTC
TRBJ2-1 many TRBV20-1 . CSATRGQNEQFF TGCAGTGCCACCAGAGGACAGAATGAGCAGTTCTTC
TRBJ1-1 many TRBV4-1 . CASSQEIDTEAFF TGCGCCAGCAGCCAAGAGATCGACACTGAAGCTTTCTTT
TRBJ2-1 . TRBV20-1 . CSAWGEAPGSGRTYNEQFF TGCAGTGCCTGGGGCGAGGCTCCGGGGAGCGGAAGAACCTACAATGAGCAGTTCTTC
TRBJ1-4 many TRBV20-1 . CSTRDSSTTNEKLFF TGCAGTACCCGTGACAGCTCTACAACTAATGAAAAACTGTTTTTT
TRBJ1-4 many TRBV7-9 TRBD1 CASTQGVNEKLFF TGTGCCAGCACTCAGGGGGTCAATGAAAAACTGTTTTTT
TRBJ2-7 . TRBV5-6 . CASSAHAWGAGSEQYF TGTGCCAGCAGCGCCCACGCCTGGGGGGCAGGCTCCGAGCAGTACTTC
TRBJ2-7 . TRBV24-1 . CATSDYGYEQYF TGTGCCACCAGTGATTACGGTTACGAGCAGTACTTC
TRBJ1-1 few TRBV10-3 . CAISVQGTTEAFF TGTGCCATCAGTGTGCAGGGTACCACTGAAGCTTTCTTT
TRBJ1-5 few TRBV6-1 TRBD1 CASNTQQGPQPQHF TGTGCCAGCAACACACAACAGGGGCCACAGCCCCAGCATTTT
TRBJ2-1 few TRBV19 . CASSIRLLYEQFF TGTGCCAGTAGTATTCGACTCCTTTATGAGCAGTTCTTC
TRBJ2-1 . TRBV11-1 TRBD2 CASSLALGLAGGLNPRSYNEQFF TGTGCCAGCAGCTTAGCGCTAGGGCTAGCGGGAGGACTTAATCCCCGCTCCTACAATGAGCAGTTCTTC
TRBJ2-5 many TRBV12-3/TRBV12-4 . CASSLGSGKETQYF TGTGCCAGCAGTTTAGGGTCAGGGAAAGAGACCCAGTACTTC
TRBJ2-5 . TRBV29-1 TRBD2 CSVEDRLAEGETQYF TGCAGCGTTGAAGACCGGCTAGCGGAAGGAGAGACCCAGTACTTC
TRBJ2-1 . TRBV7-3 TRBD2 CASSPRLAENNEQFF TGTGCCAGCAGCCCCCGACTAGCGGAAAACAATGAGCAGTTCTTC
TRBJ2-5 . TRBV5-1 . CASSLGQGFGETQYF TGCGCCAGCAGCTTGGGGCAGGGGTTCGGGGAGACCCAGTACTTC
TRBJ2-3 many TRBV12-3/TRBV12-4 TRBD1 CASSLTGTGTYTDTQYF TGTGCCAGCAGTCTGACAGGGACAGGAACCTACACAGATACGCAGTATTTT
TRBJ2-7 many TRBV20-1 TRBD2 CSVRGGQPYEQYF TGCAGTGTGAGGGGAGGGCAGCCCTACGAGCAGTACTTC
TRBJ2-7 . TRBV12-3/TRBV12-4 TRBD1 CASSWGGTGRSYEQYF TGTGCCAGCAGTTGGGGCGGGACAGGGCGCTCCTACGAGCAGTACTTC
TRBJ2-5 many TRBV29-1 . CSVETNTGETQYF TGCAGCGTTGAAACAAACACTGGGGAGACCCAGTACTTC
TRBJ2-7 . TRBV7-2 TRBD2 CASTLGGAGLFYEQYF TGTGCCAGCACCTTAGGTGGAGCGGGACTCTTCTACGAGCAGTACTTC
TRBJ2-5 many TRBV29-1 . CSVESGTLNAETQYF TGCAGCGTCGAATCCGGGACACTCAACGCGGAGACCCAGTACTTC
TRBJ2-7 . TRBV5-1 . CASSDPGTHEQYF TGCGCCAGCAGCGACCCAGGAACCCACGAGCAGTACTTC
TRBJ2-2 many TRBV20-1 . CSATPDSYTGELFF TGCAGTGCTACCCCAGACAGCTACACCGGGGAGCTGTTTTTT
TRBJ2-5 few TRBV6-1 . CASSPSGHDQETQYF TGTGCCAGCAGCCCCTCGGGACACGATCAAGAGACCCAGTACTTC
TRBJ2-7 many TRBV13 TRBD2 CASSGGTTKFDEQYF TGTGCCAGCAGCGGGGGGACTACCAAGTTCGACGAGCAGTACTTC
TRBJ2-3 . TRBV10-3 . CAYLATSTDTQYF TGTGCCTATCTAGCGACTAGCACAGATACGCAGTATTTT
TRBJ2-7 many TRBV27 . CASRTNPYEQYF TGTGCCAGCAGGACCAATCCCTACGAGCAGTACTTC